This TCR beta chain was captured in a study of beta chain features in type 1 diabetes (dated 2018 in TCRdb). A note on the overall study: Mean age, gender distribution, total cell number and subset yield were not different between patients and healthy donors. In the study, TCRB repertoires of sorted circulating CD4+ T cell subsets from recently diagnosed type 1 diabetes patients were compared with those of matched healthy donors. A total of about 110 million sorted cells were examined across all samples, and the number of cells per subset was strongly correlated with RNA yield. Naive and central memory subsets were obtained from all 30 or so donors, but regulatory and stem cell-like memory subsets were isolated from only 8 patients and roughly eight healthy donors. The study at large found these results: Because cDNA was sequenced instead of genomic DNA, activated cells with high expression could be over-represented, although the groups did not differ in activation or CD3 levels. Only small numbers of individuals were included in the HLA sub-analyses, which left unresolved whether HLA type had any influence on TCRB rearrangement. In all four CD4+ subsets, TCRB CDR3 length was moderately but significantly shorter in type 1 diabetes patients. Naive, central memory and regulatory TCRB repertoires appeared more similar among patients than among healthy donors. PCR might favor shorter templates, but patient and control samples were amplified and corrected together, so any skew would affect both groups equally. Patients with type 1 diabetes made fewer insertions and deleted more nucleotides at VDJ recombination sites, implying thymic rearrangement abnormalities.

The entire isolated RNA was reverse transcribed using the High Capacity cDNA Reverse Transcription Kit, and thus expressed TCRB transcripts were sequenced. Deep immunoSEQ sequencing was applied to naive, central memory and regulatory T cell samples, giving an average of approximately 3.8 million total reads per sample. After sorted cells were lysed in RLT buffer, RNA was extracted with DNase-treated RNeasy Micro or Mini kits, with the choice depending on cell number. To prevent cross-contamination, every cell subset was processed on its own, while patient and healthy donor samples were processed together. The immunoSEQ multiplex PCR was used to amplify TCRB sequences from cDNA, generating 87-bp fragments that spanned the CDR3 region. Sequencing of the amplicons was done on the Illumina HiSeq platform. In the original analysis: PCR bias was corrected computationally using synthetic template baselines, and reads within Hamming distance 2 were collapsed, with unmergeable singletons discarded. Reads were aligned to IMGT to assign V, D and J genes, CDR3 length, and insertions or deletions at six rearrangement sites. Within each subset, clonotype counts were normalized to the number of sorted cells before true diversity and Gini coefficients were calculated with the tcR R package. The overlap coefficient, calculated on TCRB nucleotide sequences, was used to measure repertoire sharing. Out-of-frame TCRB sequences from naive cells were analyzed to stand in for the pre-selection repertoire. Entries here come from immuneACCESS through TCRdb and include only in-frame sequences with V and J called. Some clones fail to appear in such tables; in the studies checked, an unresolved V gene covers under half of the shortfall, and the cause of the remainder is unknown. V, J and clone size were drawn from that table, and D and trimming were deduced from the DNA. Recorded for this sample are a few hundred thousand clones; approximately 15% of them occurred a single time. Clones ranked in the top ten supply roughly 0.019% of the sample.

At the junction V is shortened by 1 base and J by 5 bases; bases outside the gene matches: 5. CDR1 is given as SEHNR and CDR2 as FQNEAQ, both from the germline V gene (reference sequence). Inclusive of the bounding cysteine and phenylalanine, the CDR3 is 15 residues long. Only CDR3 DNA remains: 45 bases, in frame from the first base. Points on this clone: The antigen it binds to is not known. Per-base qualities were not stored, and no clone one base away is much larger.

From each donor, a single peripheral blood sample of approximately 0.11 L on average was drawn into heparinised tubes. A BD FACSAria II and a panel including CD45RO, CCR7, CD25, CD127, CD95 and CD27 were used to sort naive, central memory, regulatory and stem cell-like memory CD4+ T cells. A purity above 98% was achieved for all sorted populations. PBMCs were separated immediately by Lymphoprep density gradient centrifugation and were stained directly, without being cultured. Samples were stained and sorted in pairs, with one healthy donor and one patient per experiment, so that batch effects were minimized.

Material for sequencing was naive CD4+ T cells from blood. The cell subset or site label, as the study defines it: true naive CD4+ T cells. The chain couples TRBV7-9 to TRBJ2-7, with 10 bases aligning to TRBD1. The TCR comes from a young man with type 1 diabetes. This receptor carries the CDR3 CASSLGATGGDEQYF. The DNA reads TGTGCCAGCAGCTTAGGGGCGACAGGGGGCGACGAGCAGTACTTC.